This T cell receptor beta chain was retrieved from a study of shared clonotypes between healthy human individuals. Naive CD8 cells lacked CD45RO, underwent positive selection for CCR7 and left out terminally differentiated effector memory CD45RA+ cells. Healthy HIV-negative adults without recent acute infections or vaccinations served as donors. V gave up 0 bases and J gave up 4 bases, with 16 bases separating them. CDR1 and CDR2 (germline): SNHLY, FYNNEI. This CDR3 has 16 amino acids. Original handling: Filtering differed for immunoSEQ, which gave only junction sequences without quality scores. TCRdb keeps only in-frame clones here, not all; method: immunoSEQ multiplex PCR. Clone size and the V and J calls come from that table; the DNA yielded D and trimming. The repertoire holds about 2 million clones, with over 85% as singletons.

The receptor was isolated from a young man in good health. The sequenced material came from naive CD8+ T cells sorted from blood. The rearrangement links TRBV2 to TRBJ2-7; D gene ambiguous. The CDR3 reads CASSEAGGVLRYEQYF. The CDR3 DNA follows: TGTGCCAGCAGTGAAGCCGGCGGAGTCCTCAGGTACGAGCAGTACTTC. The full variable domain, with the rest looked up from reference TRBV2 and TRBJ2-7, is EPEVTQTPSHQVTQMGQEVILRCVPISNHLYFYWYRQILGQKVEFLVSFYNNEISEKSEIFDDQFSVERPDGSNFTLKIRSTKLEDSAMYFCASSEAGGVLRYEQYFGPGTRLTVT.